This TCR beta chain was identified in a study of T cell changes during pregnancy in multiple sclerosis. The assay was immunoSEQ multiplex PCR, and TCRdb's table has in-frame clones only and misses some. Among some 120,000 clones listed, 90% to 96% were seen once. Trimming cost V 4 bases and J 8 bases, with 11 bases left between them. Germline CDR1 is MNHEY and CDR2 is SVGAGI. The CDR3 length is 13 residues. This chain connects TRBV6-5 to TRBJ2-2, with D possibly TRBD1 on 6 matching bases. This sample comprised peripheral blood, obtained after pregnancy. The TCR comes from a female donor with multiple sclerosis, enrolled in a pregnancy study. This CDR3 is CASSFFRGGELFF. CDR3 coding DNA: TGTGCCAGCAGTTTTTTCAGGGGAGGGGAGCTGTTTTTT.